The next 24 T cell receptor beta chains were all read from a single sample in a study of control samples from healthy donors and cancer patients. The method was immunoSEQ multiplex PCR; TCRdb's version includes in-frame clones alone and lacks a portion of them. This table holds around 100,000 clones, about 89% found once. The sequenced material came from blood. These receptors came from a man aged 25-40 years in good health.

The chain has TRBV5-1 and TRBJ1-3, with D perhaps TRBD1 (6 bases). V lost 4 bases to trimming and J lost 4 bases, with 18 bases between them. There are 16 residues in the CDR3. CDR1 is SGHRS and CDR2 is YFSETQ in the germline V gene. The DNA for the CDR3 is TGCGCCAGCAGCCTGGATGGACAGAAAAGAGGAAACACCATATATTTT. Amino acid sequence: CASSLDGQKRGNTIYF.

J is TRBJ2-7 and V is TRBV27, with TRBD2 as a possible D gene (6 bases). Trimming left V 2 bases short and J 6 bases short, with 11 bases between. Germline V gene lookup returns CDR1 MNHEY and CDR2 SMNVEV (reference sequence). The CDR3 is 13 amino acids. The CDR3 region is CASSLSTGGEQYF. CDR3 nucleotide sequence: TGTGCCAGCAGTTTAAGCACCGGGGGCGAGCAGTACTTC.

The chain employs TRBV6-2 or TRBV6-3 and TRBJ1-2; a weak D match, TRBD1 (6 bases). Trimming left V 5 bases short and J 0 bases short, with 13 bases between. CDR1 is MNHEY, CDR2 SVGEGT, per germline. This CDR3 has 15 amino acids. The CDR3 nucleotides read TGTGCCAGCAGTCGGTCGGGGGCGGCTAACTATGGCTACACCTTC. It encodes CASSRSGAANYGYTF.

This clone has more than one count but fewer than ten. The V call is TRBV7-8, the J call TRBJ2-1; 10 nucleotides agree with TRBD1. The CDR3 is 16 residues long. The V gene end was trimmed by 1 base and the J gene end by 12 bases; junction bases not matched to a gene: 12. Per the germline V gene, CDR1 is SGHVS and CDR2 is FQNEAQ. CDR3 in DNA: TGTGCCAGCAGCTTAGGAATGGGACAGGGGACGGTTGGGCAGTTCTTC. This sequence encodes CASSLGMGQGTVGQFF.

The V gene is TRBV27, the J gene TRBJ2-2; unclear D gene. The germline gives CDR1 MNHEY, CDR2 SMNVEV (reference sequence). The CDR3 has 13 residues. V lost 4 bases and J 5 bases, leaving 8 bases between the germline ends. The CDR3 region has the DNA TGTGCCAGCAGTTGGGTCGGAACCGGGGAGCTGTTTTTT. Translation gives CASSWVGTGELFF.

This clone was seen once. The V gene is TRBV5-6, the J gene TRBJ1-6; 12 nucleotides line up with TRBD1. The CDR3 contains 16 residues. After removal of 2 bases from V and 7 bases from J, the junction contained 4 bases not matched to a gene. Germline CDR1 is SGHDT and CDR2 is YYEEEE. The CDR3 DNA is TGTGCCAGCAGCTTTGGGGACAGGGGGCGCAATTCACCCCTCCACTTT. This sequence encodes CASSFGDRGRNSPLHF.

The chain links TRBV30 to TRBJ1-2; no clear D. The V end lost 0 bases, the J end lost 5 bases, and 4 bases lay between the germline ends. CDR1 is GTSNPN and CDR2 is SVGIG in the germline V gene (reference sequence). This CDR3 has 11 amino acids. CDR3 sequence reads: CAWSVSYGYTF. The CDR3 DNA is TGTGCCTGGAGTGTTTCTTATGGCTACACCTTC.

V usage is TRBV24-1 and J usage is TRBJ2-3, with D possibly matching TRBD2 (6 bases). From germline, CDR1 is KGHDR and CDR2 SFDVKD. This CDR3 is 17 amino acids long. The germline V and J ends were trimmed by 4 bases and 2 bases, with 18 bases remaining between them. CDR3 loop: CATSDSGWGGATDTQYF. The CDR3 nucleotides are TGTGCCACCAGTGACTCCGGTTGGGGCGGGGCCACAGATACGCAGTATTTT.

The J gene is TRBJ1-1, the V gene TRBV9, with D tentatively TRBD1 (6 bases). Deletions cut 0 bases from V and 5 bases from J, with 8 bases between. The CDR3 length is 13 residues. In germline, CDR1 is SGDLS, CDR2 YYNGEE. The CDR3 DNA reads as TGTGCCAGCAGCGTAGCGGGGGCTACTGAAGCTTTCTTT. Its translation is CASSVAGATEAFF.

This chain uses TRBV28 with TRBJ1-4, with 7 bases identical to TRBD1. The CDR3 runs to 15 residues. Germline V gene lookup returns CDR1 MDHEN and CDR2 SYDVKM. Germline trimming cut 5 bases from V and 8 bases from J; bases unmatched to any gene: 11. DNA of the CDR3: TGTGCCAGCAGTGGTGGTACAGGGGAGCACGAAAAACTGTTTTTT. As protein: CASSGGTGEHEKLFF.

The CDR3 sequence is CASSLGQQNTEAFF. The CDR3 DNA is TGTGCCAGCAGTTTAGGTCAGCAGAACACTGAAGCTTTCTTT. V is TRBV28 and J is TRBJ1-1; D not certain. Trimming removed 2 bases from V and 1 base from J, with 8 bases in between. The germline CDR1 and CDR2 sequences are MDHEN and SYDVKM. The CDR3 length is 14 residues.

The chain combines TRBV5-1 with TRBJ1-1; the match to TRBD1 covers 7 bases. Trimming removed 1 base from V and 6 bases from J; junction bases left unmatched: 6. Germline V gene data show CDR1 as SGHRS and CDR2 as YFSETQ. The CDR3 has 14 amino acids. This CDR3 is CASSLSGGTAEAFF. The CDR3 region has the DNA TGCGCCAGCAGCTTGTCAGGGGGAACGGCTGAAGCTTTCTTT.

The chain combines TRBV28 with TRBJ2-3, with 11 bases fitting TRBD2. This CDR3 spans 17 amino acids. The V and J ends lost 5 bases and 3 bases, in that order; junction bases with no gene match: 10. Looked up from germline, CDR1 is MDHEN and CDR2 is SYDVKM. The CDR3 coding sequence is TGTGCCAGCAGTCTACAAGGACTAGCGGGTCAAACAGATACGCAGTATTTT. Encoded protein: CASSLQGLAGQTDTQYF. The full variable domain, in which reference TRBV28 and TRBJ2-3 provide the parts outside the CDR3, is DVKVTQSSRYLVKRTGEKVFLECVQDMDHENMFWYRQDPGLGLRLIYFSYDVKMKEKGDIPEGYSVSREKKERFSLILESASTNQTSMYLCASSLQGLAGQTDTQYFGPGTRLTVL.

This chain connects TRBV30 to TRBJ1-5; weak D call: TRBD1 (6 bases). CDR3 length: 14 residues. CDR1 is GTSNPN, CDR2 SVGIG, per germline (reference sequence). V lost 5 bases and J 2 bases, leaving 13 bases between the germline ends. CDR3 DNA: TGTGCCTGGCGGGACACCGGGGGCAATCAGCCCCAGCATTTT. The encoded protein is CAWRDTGGNQPQHF.

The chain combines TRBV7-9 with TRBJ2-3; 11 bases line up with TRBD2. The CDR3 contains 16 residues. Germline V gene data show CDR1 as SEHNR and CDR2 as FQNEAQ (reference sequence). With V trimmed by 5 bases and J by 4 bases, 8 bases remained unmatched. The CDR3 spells CASSTIAGGPADTQYF. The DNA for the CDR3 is TGTGCCAGCAGCACCATAGCGGGGGGGCCTGCAGATACGCAGTATTTT.

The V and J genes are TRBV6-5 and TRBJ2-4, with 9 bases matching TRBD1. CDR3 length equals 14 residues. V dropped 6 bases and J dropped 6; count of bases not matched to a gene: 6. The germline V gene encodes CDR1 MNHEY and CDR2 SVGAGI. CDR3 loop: CASRRDRGRNIQYF. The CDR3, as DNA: TGTGCCAGCAGACGCGACAGGGGGAGAAACATTCAGTACTTC.

The CDR3 region has the DNA TGTGCCAGCAGCCTCCGAGGGACCCCAGAGCAGTACTTC. Translated: CASSLRGTPEQYF. J is TRBJ2-7 and V is TRBV7-9; D tentatively reads TRBD1 or TRBD2 (5 bases each). Trimming removed 5 bases from V and 7 bases from J, with 15 bases in between. There are 13 residues in the CDR3. The germline CDR1 and CDR2 sequences are SEHNR and FQNEAQ (reference sequence).

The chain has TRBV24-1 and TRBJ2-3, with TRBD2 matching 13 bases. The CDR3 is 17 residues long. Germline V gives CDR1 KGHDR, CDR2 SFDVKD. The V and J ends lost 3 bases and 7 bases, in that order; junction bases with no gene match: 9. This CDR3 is CATSDPRLAGGPNTQYF. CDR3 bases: TGTGCCACCAGTGATCCCCGACTAGCGGGGGGCCCGAATACGCAGTATTTT.

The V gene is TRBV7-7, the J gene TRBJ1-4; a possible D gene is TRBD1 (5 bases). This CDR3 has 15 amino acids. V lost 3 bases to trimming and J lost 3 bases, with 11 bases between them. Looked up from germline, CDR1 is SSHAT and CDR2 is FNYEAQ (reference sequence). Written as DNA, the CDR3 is TGTGCCAGCAGCTTGGGGACGGGGGCTAATGAAAAACTGTTTTTT. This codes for CASSLGTGANEKLFF.

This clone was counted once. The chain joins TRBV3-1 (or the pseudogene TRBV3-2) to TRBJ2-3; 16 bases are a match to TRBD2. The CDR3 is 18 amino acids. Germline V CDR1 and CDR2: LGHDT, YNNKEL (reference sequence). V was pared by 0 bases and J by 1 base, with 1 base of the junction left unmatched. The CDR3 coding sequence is TGTGCCAGCAGCCAAGAGGGACTAGCGGGGGGGGGCACAGATACGCAGTATTTT. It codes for CASSQEGLAGGGTDTQYF.

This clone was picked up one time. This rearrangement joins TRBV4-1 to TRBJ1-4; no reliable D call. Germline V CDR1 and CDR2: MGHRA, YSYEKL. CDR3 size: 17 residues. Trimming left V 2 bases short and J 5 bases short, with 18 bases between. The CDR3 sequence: CASSQPVQGPRNEKLFF. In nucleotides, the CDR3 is TGCGCCAGCAGCCAACCGGTGCAAGGTCCTAGGAATGAAAAACTGTTTTTT.

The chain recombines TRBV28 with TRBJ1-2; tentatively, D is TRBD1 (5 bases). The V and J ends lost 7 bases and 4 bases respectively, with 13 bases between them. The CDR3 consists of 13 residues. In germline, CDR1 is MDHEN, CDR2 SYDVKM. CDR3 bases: TGTGCCAGCAAGGGGTTCTTAGGCTATGGCTACACCTTC. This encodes CASKGFLGYGYTF.

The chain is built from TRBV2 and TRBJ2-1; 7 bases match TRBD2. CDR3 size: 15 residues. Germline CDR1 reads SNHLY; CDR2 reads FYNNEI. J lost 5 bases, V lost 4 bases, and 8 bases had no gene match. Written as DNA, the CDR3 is TGTGCCAGCAGTGGCAGGCTAGCGGCTCACAATGAGCAGTTCTTC. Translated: CASSGRLAAHNEQFF.

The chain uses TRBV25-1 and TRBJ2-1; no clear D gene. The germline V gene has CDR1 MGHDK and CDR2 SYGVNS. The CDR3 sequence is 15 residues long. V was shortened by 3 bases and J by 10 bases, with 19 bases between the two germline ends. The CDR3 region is CASSDYRVPIGEQFF. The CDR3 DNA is TGTGCCAGCAGTGATTATCGGGTCCCCATCGGGGAGCAGTTCTTC.